This TCR beta chain is from a study of blood T cell repertoires in COVID-19. Turning to the study itself: The origin of the acute and convalescent COVID-19 samples was the United States, Italy and Spain. PBMCs, B-cell-depleted T cells, or T cells were the source of the cDNA or gDNA that made up the material.

Losses at the gene ends were 5 bases for V and 2 bases for J; bases not matched to a gene: 6. Germline V gives CDR1 MNHEY, CDR2 SVGAGI. The CDR3 is made up of 15 amino acids. Under the authors' procedure: Cell counts per sample came from amplifying reference gene primers. Generated by immunoSEQ multiplex PCR, the TCRdb table keeps only in-frame clones and is missing some. That table gives V, J and clone size, and the DNA gave D and trimming. The table shows some 83,000 clones, with around 86% occurring only once. This receptor was taken from a man older than 75 with acute or convalescent COVID-19. This chain connects TRBV6-5 to TRBJ2-1; TRBD1 aligns across 7 bases. What was sequenced was peripheral blood. The CDR3 protein is CASSPTGKTYNEQFF. The CDR3 DNA sequence: TGTGCCAGCAGTCCGACAGGGAAAACCTACAATGAGCAGTTCTTC.